These 9 T cell receptor beta chains were sequenced from one sample in a study of beta chain features in type 1 diabetes. Every isolated RNA sample was fully reverse transcribed, so sequencing captured expressed TCRB transcripts. TCRdb's table, derived via immunoSEQ multiplex PCR, lists solely in-frame clones and lacks some. This sample has hundreds of thousands of clones, with roughly 16% found just once. Material for sequencing was naive CD4+ T cells from blood. The receptors come from a man aged 18 to 30 in good health.

J is TRBJ2-3 and V is TRBV7-9; possibly TRBD2 for D (6 bases). This CDR3 is built from 14 residues. The ends were cut back, 4 bases at V and 7 bases at J, with 15 bases in the middle. From germline, CDR1 is SEHNR and CDR2 FQNEAQ (reference sequence). The DNA of the CDR3 is TGTGCCAGCAGCTCCATCCGGGGGATCCATACGCAGTATTTT. Protein sequence: CASSSIRGIHTQYF.

The V gene is TRBV4-1, the J gene TRBJ2-2; no firm D call. Trimming left V 3 bases short and J 4 bases short, with 9 bases between. CDR3 size: 14 residues. Germline V gene sequence: CDR1 MGHRA, CDR2 YSYEKL. The CDR3 nucleotides are TGCGCCAGCAGCCACGGACCCCTCACCGGGGAGCTGTTTTTT. Translation gives CASSHGPLTGELFF.

The sample holds many counts of this clone. The chain uses TRBV7-9 and TRBJ1-1; D is unclear. The CDR3 has 14 residues. In germline, CDR1 is SEHNR, CDR2 FQNEAQ (reference sequence). With 6 bases removed from V and 0 bases from J, the gap between germline ends came to 11 bases. This CDR3 reads CASSPQVMNTEAFF. In DNA form, the CDR3 reads TGTGCCAGCAGTCCTCAGGTCATGAACACTGAAGCTTTCTTT.

Only a few counts were recorded for this clone. The chain employs TRBV28 and TRBJ1-2; TRBD1 aligns across 9 bases. Germline values: CDR1 MDHEN, CDR2 SYDVKM. The junction had 5 bases not matched to a gene; V was cut back by 5 bases and J by 7 bases. CDR3 length equals 13 residues. CDR3 coding DNA: TGTGCCAGCAGTACGGGACAGGGTCGTGGCTACACCTTC. Translation gives CASSTGQGRGYTF.

This chain links TRBV11-2 with TRBJ2-3; 8 bases line up with TRBD1. V lost 7 bases, J lost 3 bases, and 15 bases stayed unmatched. CDR3 length equals 17 residues. CDR1 SGHAT and CDR2 FQNNGV come from the germline V gene. The CDR3 bases are TGTGCCAGCACCGATCCTAAGGAGGACAGGGATACAGATACGCAGTATTTT. This encodes CASTDPKEDRDTDTQYF.

This clone was detected only a few times. V and J are TRBV7-2 and TRBJ2-7; D is perhaps TRBD1 (6 bases). This CDR3 spans 15 amino acids. V was trimmed by 5 bases and J by 0 bases, leaving 14 bases between them. The germline V gene encodes CDR1 SGHTA and CDR2 FQGNSA. CDR3 coding DNA: TGTGCCAGCAGCATGTCCAGGGGTGGCTCCTACGAGCAGTACTTC. Protein product: CASSMSRGGSYEQYF.

This chain links TRBV27 with TRBJ1-1; TRBD1 might be the D (6 bases). There are 15 residues in the CDR3. Germline-derived CDR1 and CDR2 are MNHEY and SMNVEV (reference sequence). V was trimmed by 6 bases and J by 1 base, leaving 15 bases between them. CDR3 loop: CASRRIETGNTEAFF. The CDR3 DNA reads TGTGCCAGCAGACGGATAGAGACAGGGAACACTGAAGCTTTCTTT.

The sample holds a few counts of this clone. V and J are TRBV29-1 and TRBJ2-5; maybe TRBD2 (5 bases). The germline V gene encodes CDR1 SQVTM and CDR2 ANQGSEA. The CDR3 has 11 residues. V shed 4 bases and J shed 4 bases, with 7 bases lying between them. The CDR3 region has the DNA TGCAGCGTTGCCCTAGCAGAGACCCAGTACTTC. The encoded protein is CSVALAETQYF.

This clone was counted between two and nine times. The V gene is TRBV5-4, the J gene TRBJ1-2, with D possibly TRBD1 on 5 matching bases. Germline V gene data show CDR1 as SGHNT and CDR2 as YYREEE (reference sequence). Trimming pared 3 bases from V and 4 bases from J, leaving 25 bases between. This CDR3 is built from 18 residues. The CDR3 DNA reads as TGTGCCAGCAGCTCAACCTACCTGGGGCAGCCGTCGACCTATGGCTACACCTTC. Residues: CASSSTYLGQPSTYGYTF.